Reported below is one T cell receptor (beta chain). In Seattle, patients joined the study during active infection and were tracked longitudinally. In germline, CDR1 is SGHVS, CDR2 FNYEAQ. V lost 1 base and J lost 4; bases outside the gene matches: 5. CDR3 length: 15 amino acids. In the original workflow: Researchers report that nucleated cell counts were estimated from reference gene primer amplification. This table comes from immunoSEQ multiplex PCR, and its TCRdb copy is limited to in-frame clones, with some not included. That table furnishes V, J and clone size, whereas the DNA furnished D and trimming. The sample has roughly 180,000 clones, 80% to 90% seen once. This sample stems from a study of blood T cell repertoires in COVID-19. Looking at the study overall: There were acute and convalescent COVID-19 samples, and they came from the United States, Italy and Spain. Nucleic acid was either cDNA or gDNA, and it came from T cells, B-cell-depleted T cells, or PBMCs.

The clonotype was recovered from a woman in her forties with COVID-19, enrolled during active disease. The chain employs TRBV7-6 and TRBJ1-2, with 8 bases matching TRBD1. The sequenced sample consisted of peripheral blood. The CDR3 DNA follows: TGTGCCAGCAGCTTAGGTACAGGGGGAGGCTATGGCTACACCTTC. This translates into CASSLGTGGGYGYTF.